This entry features one T cell receptor beta chain sequence. Its antigen is undetermined. Germline CDR1 SGHRS, CDR2 YFSETQ. The CDR3 extends over 13 amino acids. Trimming stripped 6 bases from V and 5 bases from J, with 11 bases between. Unique molecular identifiers were incorporated during preparation of the TCRbeta library. TCRdb ran MiXCR on the PCR reads and lists one entry per CDR3 protein. The table has 500,000 to 650,000 distinct CDR3 sequences, 9.5% to 12% seen once; the top ten hold about 14%. This record belongs to a study of T-cell reconstitution after alpha-beta-depleted transplantation in children. Study-level results: Newly produced T cells mostly accounted for T-cell counts and diversity one year post-transplant. Two months or so post-transplant, alpha-beta T cells reportedly derived from several hundred expanded graft clones. After transplant, high TCRbeta diversity at day 60 in some patients arose from surviving recipient T cells and thymic progenitors.

The rearrangement uses TRBV5-1 and TRBJ1-4; D gene ambiguous. The TCR originated in a female patient between 2 and 15 years old who had a stem cell transplant for aplastic anemia, so the T cells may come from the graft donor. The starting material was PBMCs, mostly from graft donor cells, obtained 180 days after TCRalphabeta/CD19-depleted stem cell transplant. CDR3 coding DNA: TGCGCCAGCAACATCGGACTAAATGAAAAACTGTTTTTT. This gives the protein CASNIGLNEKLFF.